This passage covers 28 T cell receptor beta chains from one sample sequenced in a study of blood T cell repertoires in COVID-19. Libraries were prepared by immunoSEQ multiplex PCR; TCRdb keeps only in-frame clonotypes and omits some of them. The sample lists 390,000 or so clones, 70% to 90% occurring once. The sequenced sample consisted of peripheral blood. Receptors originate from a woman in her thirties with active or convalescent COVID-19.

J is TRBJ2-7 and V is TRBV5-4, with D possibly being TRBD2 (5 bases). V was trimmed by 2 bases and J by 1 base, leaving 10 bases between them. This CDR3 region has 14 residues. Germline V lookup: CDR1 SGHNT, CDR2 YYREEE (reference sequence). The chain's CDR3 is CASSFYTRSYEQYF. CDR3 nucleotide sequence: TGTGCCAGCAGCTTTTATACTAGATCCTACGAGCAGTACTTC.

V is TRBV20-1 and J is TRBJ1-2; tentatively, D is TRBD1 (6 bases). CDR1 is DFQATT and CDR2 is SNEGSKA in the germline V gene (reference sequence). This CDR3 region has 19 residues. Trimming pared 3 bases from V and 2 bases from J, leaving 28 bases between. The CDR3 nucleotides are TGCAGTGCTAGTCCCCATACTTCTTTGACAGGTTGGGTCAACTATGGCTACACCTTC. This sequence encodes CSASPHTSLTGWVNYGYTF.

This chain connects TRBV6-6 to TRBJ2-1, with TRBD2 matching 13 bases. Per the germline V gene, CDR1 is MNHNY and CDR2 is SVGAGI (reference sequence). The CDR3 is 19 residues long. The trim removed 5 bases at V and 0 bases at J, leaving 10 bases unmatched. The CDR3 bases are TGTGCCAGCAGTCCCTCCGGGACTAGCGGGACATTCTCCTACAATGAGCAGTTCTTC. As protein: CASSPSGTSGTFSYNEQFF.

The CDR3 bases are TGCGCCAGCAGCCTGACAGGGGGCTTCAATGAGCAGTTCTTC. Amino acids: CASSLTGGFNEQFF. This rearrangement joins TRBV5-1 to TRBJ2-1; 10 nucleotides match TRBD1. The V segment lost 4 bases and the J segment 6 bases; nucleotides outside the gene matches: 4. The germline V gene has CDR1 SGHRS and CDR2 YFSETQ. The CDR3 has 14 residues.

This rearrangement joins TRBV5-6 to TRBJ2-1, with 9 bases aligning to TRBD1. The V gene's germline CDR1 is SGHDT and CDR2 YYEEEE. V was clipped by 4 bases and J by 8 bases; unmatched bases: 4. The CDR3 has 13 amino acids. DNA of the CDR3: TGTGCCAGCAGCGTGGGACAGGGTGATGAGCAGTTCTTC. Its protein product is CASSVGQGDEQFF.

Of note for this clone: This CDR3 is also generated by other DNA sequences in the sample. The chain carries TRBV5-6 and TRBJ1-5, with D possibly matching TRBD1 (6 bases). The V end was cut by 0 bases, the J end by 5 bases, with 9 bases between. CDR1 SGHDT and CDR2 YYEEEE come from the germline V gene. The CDR3 spans 14 residues. DNA of the CDR3: TGTGCCAGCAGCTTGGGGCAGGGGCATCAGCCCCAGCATTTT. Translating gives CASSLGQGHQPQHF. The full variable domain, with the rest looked up from reference TRBV5-6 and TRBJ1-5, is DAGVTQSPTHLIKTRGQQVTLRCSPKSGHDTVSWYQQALGQGPQFIFQYYEEEERQRGNFPDRFSGHQFPNYSSELNVNALLLGDSALYLCASSLGQGHQPQHFGDGTRLSIL.

The genes are TRBV27 and TRBJ1-1, with 7 bases identical to TRBD1. The CDR3 totals 14 residues. CDR1 and CDR2 from the germline V gene are MNHEY and SMNVEV (reference sequence). Unmatched junction bases numbered 2, after V lost 3 bases and J lost 1 base. CDR3 nucleotides: TGTGCCAGCAGTTTGAGGGACAGGAACACTGAAGCTTTCTTT. It encodes CASSLRDRNTEAFF.

The chain employs TRBV11-1 and TRBJ1-1, with no clear D. Per the germline V gene, CDR1 is SGHAT and CDR2 is FQDESV (reference sequence). This CDR3 comprises 13 residues. V shed 5 bases and J shed 7 bases, with 14 bases lying between them. CDR3 sequence (DNA): TGTGCCAGCAGCGTAGTGTCCGGGGTTGAAGCTTTCTTT. Amino acid sequence: CASSVVSGVEAFF.

The rearrangement links TRBV5-6 to TRBJ1-6; 9 bases are shared with TRBD1. The germline gives CDR1 SGHDT, CDR2 YYEEEE. This CDR3 region has 16 residues. V was clipped by 2 bases and J by 7 bases; unmatched bases: 7. The CDR3 here is CASSFSTGGMNSPLHF. CDR3 DNA: TGTGCCAGCAGCTTTTCTACAGGGGGCATGAATTCACCCCTCCACTTT. Full variable domain (outside the CDR3, taken from reference TRBV5-6 and TRBJ1-6): DAGVTQSPTHLIKTRGQQVTLRCSPKSGHDTVSWYQQALGQGPQFIFQYYEEEERQRGNFPDRFSGHQFPNYSSELNVNALLLGDSALYLCASSFSTGGMNSPLHFGNGTRLTVT.

The rearrangement joins TRBV4-2 to TRBJ2-1; 7 nucleotides agree with TRBD1. V gave up 4 bases and J gave up 5 bases; unmatched junction bases: 14. In germline, CDR1 is LGHNA, CDR2 YNFKEQ. The CDR3 consists of 17 residues. Here the CDR3 DNA reads TGTGCCAGCAGCCTCCCGGACAGGCCGTTTACGAACAATGAGCAGTTCTTC. It translates to CASSLPDRPFTNNEQFF.

The chain carries TRBV2 and TRBJ2-2, with 7 bases identical to TRBD1. V gave up 6 bases and J gave up 2 bases; unmatched junction bases: 9. This CDR3 has 16 amino acids. Germline assignment: CDR1 SNHLY and CDR2 FYNNEI. The CDR3 DNA reads as TGTGCCAGCAGGGACCCTCGGGACAGAAACACCGGGGAGCTGTTTTTT. It yields the protein CASRDPRDRNTGELFF.

This chain joins TRBV5-6 and TRBJ2-3; 9 positions match TRBD2. Germline V CDR1 and CDR2: SGHDT, YYEEEE. The CDR3 totals 17 residues. The J segment lost 1 base and the V segment lost 4 bases, leaving 10 bases of the junction unmatched. The CDR3 spells CASSPTLREGRTDTQYF. In DNA form, the CDR3 reads TGTGCCAGCAGCCCGACTTTGCGGGAGGGGCGCACAGATACGCAGTATTTT.

The chain has TRBV7-9 and TRBJ2-3; TRBD2 aligns across 8 bases. The V gene end was trimmed by 2 bases and the J gene end by 7 bases; junction bases not matched to a gene: 11. This CDR3 contains 16 residues. CDR1 is SEHNR, CDR2 FQNEAQ, per germline (reference sequence). Here the CDR3 reads CASSLMTSDSGNTQYF. The CDR3 DNA follows: TGTGCCAGCAGCTTAATGACTAGCGATTCGGGAAATACGCAGTATTTT.

This clone was seen just once. J is TRBJ1-1 and V is TRBV18; D possibly corresponds to TRBD1 (6 bases). Germline V gene sequence: CDR1 KGHSH, CDR2 LQKENI. Trimming shortened V by 4 bases and J by 6 bases, and 12 bases separated the two germline ends. CDR3 length: 13 residues. The CDR3 bases are TGTGCCAGCTCACTTCAACAGGGCTCTGAAGCTTTCTTT. Amino acids: CASSLQQGSEAFF.

Regarding this clone: The identical CDR3 is also encoded by other nucleotide sequences in the sample. The chain employs TRBV27 and TRBJ1-3; no clear D. With 2 bases removed from V and 0 bases from J, the gap between germline ends came to 2 bases. This CDR3 region has 13 residues. The V gene's germline CDR1 is MNHEY and CDR2 SMNVEV (reference sequence). The CDR3 DNA reads TGTGCCAGCAGTTTACTCTCTGGAAACACCATATATTTT. Translating gives CASSLLSGNTIYF.

The rearrangement joins TRBV3-1 (or the pseudogene TRBV3-2) to TRBJ2-4; a weak D match, TRBD2 (6 bases). CDR1 LGHDT and CDR2 YNNKEL come from the germline V gene (reference sequence). The CDR3 spans 16 residues. V was cut by 4 bases and J by 1 base, with 14 bases left in between. The DNA of the CDR3 is TGTGCCAGCAGCCTGGGAGGAACAAAGGCCAAAAACATTCAGTACTTC. This translates into CASSLGGTKAKNIQYF.

This clone has just a few counts. The J gene is TRBJ1-4, the V gene TRBV27; 7 bases match TRBD1. CDR1 is MNHEY and CDR2 is SMNVEV in the germline V gene (reference sequence). J gave up 5 bases and V 6 bases, and 9 bases lay outside the gene matches. The CDR3 is 15 amino acids. The DNA of the CDR3 is TGTGCCAGCAGACCTACTAGGACAGGCAATGAAAAACTGTTTTTT. Its translation: CASRPTRTGNEKLFF.

This clone came up once. The V gene is TRBV7-2, the J gene TRBJ2-5; TRBD2 matches 16 bases. Germline CDR1 and CDR2: SGHTA and FQGNSA. The V gene end was trimmed by 8 bases and the J gene end by 5 bases; junction bases not matched to a gene: 5. The CDR3 contains 15 residues. The CDR3 DNA is TGTGCCAGCGGGACTAGCGGGGGGGCCCGGGAGACCCAGTACTTC. It encodes CASGTSGGARETQYF. Combining the CDR3 with reference TRBV7-2 and TRBJ2-5 gives the whole variable domain GAGVSQSPSNKVTEKGKDVELRCDPISGHTALYWYRQSLGQGLEFLIYFQGNSAPDKSGLPSDRFSAERTGGSVSTLTIQRTQQEDSAVYLCASGTSGGARETQYFGPGTRLLVL.

CDR3 nucleotides: TGTGCCAGCAGCCCGACAGGGGGCCACAATGAGCAGTTCTTC. Protein product: CASSPTGGHNEQFF. The V call is TRBV5-4, the J call TRBJ2-1; the match to TRBD1 covers 10 bases. The CDR3 spans 14 residues. V shed 4 bases and J 5 bases; nucleotides not matched to a gene: 3. CDR1 is SGHNT, CDR2 YYREEE, per germline (reference sequence).

The V and J genes are TRBV6-6 and TRBJ1-2, with a tentative D call TRBD1 (6 bases). The CDR3 spans 15 residues. The germline CDR1 and CDR2 sequences are MNHNY and SVGAGI (reference sequence). Trimming pared 5 bases from V and 8 bases from J, leaving 21 bases between. CDR3 sequence (DNA): TGTGCCAGCAGTCCCGGACAGTGGCGGACCGGCGGCTACACCTTC. Protein sequence: CASSPGQWRTGGYTF.

This sequence joins TRBV30 and TRBJ2-7, with 9 bases identical to TRBD1. Germline CDR1 and CDR2: GTSNPN and SVGIG (reference sequence). V shed 4 bases and J 6 bases; nucleotides not matched to a gene: 10. This CDR3 region has 14 residues. The CDR3 bases are TGTGCCTGGAAGAGCCGGGACAGGGTCTTCGAGCAGTACTTC. It yields the protein CAWKSRDRVFEQYF. The whole variable domain, remainder taken from reference TRBV30 and TRBJ2-7, is SQTIHQWPATLVQPVGSPLSLECTVEGTSNPNLYWYRQAAGRGLQLLFYSVGIGQISSEVPQNLSASRPQDRQFILSSKKLLLSDSGFYLCAWKSRDRVFEQYFGPGTRLTVT.

The chain combines TRBV5-8 with TRBJ1-2, with 7 bases aligning to TRBD1. J lost 8 bases, V lost 4 bases, and 11 bases had no gene match. CDR1 and CDR2 (germline): SGHTS, YDEGEE. This CDR3 has 14 amino acids. The CDR3 region is CASSPQGVFGGYTF. As DNA, the CDR3 is TGTGCCAGCAGCCCTCAGGGGGTGTTCGGCGGCTACACCTTC.

V and J are TRBV10-2 and TRBJ2-5; TRBD2 matches 9 bases. CDR1 is WSHSY and CDR2 is SAAADI in the germline V gene. The CDR3 extends over 18 amino acids. V dropped 0 bases and J dropped 1; count of bases not matched to a gene: 9. CDR3 amino acids: CASSESASGARRQETQYF. CDR3 sequence (DNA): TGCGCCAGCAGTGAGTCGGCTAGCGGGGCTCGACGCCAAGAGACCCAGTACTTC.

The table lists this clone with a count of one. This rearrangement joins TRBV4-2 to TRBJ2-1; 9 bases map to TRBD2. Germline V gives CDR1 LGHNA, CDR2 YNFKEQ. The CDR3 has 13 residues. V lost 2 bases to trimming and J lost 8 bases; unmatched junction nucleotides: 1. DNA of the CDR3: TGTGCCAGCAGCCAACCTAGCGGGGATGAGCAGTTCTTC. Translation: CASSQPSGDEQFF.

The rearrangement joins TRBV27 to TRBJ2-7, with 7 bases matching TRBD1. The length of the CDR3 is 13 residues. Trimming took 6 bases from V and 0 from J; bases not matched to a gene: 2. Germline values: CDR1 MNHEY, CDR2 SMNVEV (reference sequence). The CDR3 DNA sequence: TGTGCCAGCAGGACAGGGAGCTCCTACGAGCAGTACTTC. The encoded protein is CASRTGSSYEQYF.

J is TRBJ2-1 and V is TRBV4-1; TRBD2 matches 9 bases. CDR1 and CDR2 from the germline V gene are MGHRA and YSYEKL. After removal of 0 bases from V and 3 bases from J, the junction contained 3 bases not matched to a gene. The CDR3 loop spans 16 amino acids. The CDR3, as DNA: TGCGCCAGCAGCCAAGATCCTAGCGGGATCTACAATGAGCAGTTCTTC. This codes for CASSQDPSGIYNEQFF.

In this sample, this clone turned up once. Different DNA sequences within this sample yield the same CDR3. The chain couples TRBV18 to TRBJ1-3, with D perhaps TRBD1 (5 bases). V lost 1 base, J lost 1 base, and 5 bases lay in between. The CDR3 runs to 14 residues. Germline CDR1 and CDR2: KGHSH and LQKENI. CDR3 in DNA: TGTGCCAGCTCACCACAGGGGTCTGGAAACACCATATATTTT. This gives the protein CASSPQGSGNTIYF. Based on the CDR3 plus reference TRBV18 and TRBJ1-3, the full variable domain is NAGVMQNPRHLVRRRGQEARLRCSPMKGHSHVYWYRQLPEEGLKFMVYLQKENIIDESGMPKERFSAEFPKEGPSILRIQQVVRGDSAAYFCASSPQGSGNTIYFGEGSWLTVV.

This sequence joins TRBV6-5 and TRBJ1-2; 10 bases are shared with TRBD1. The CDR3 contains 13 residues. Trimming cost V 6 bases and J 6 bases; bases outside gene matches: 4. Per the germline V gene, CDR1 is MNHEY and CDR2 is SVGAGI. The CDR3 nucleotides read TGTGCCAGCAGGCCCGGGACAGGGGATGGCTACACCTTC. It encodes CASRPGTGDGYTF.